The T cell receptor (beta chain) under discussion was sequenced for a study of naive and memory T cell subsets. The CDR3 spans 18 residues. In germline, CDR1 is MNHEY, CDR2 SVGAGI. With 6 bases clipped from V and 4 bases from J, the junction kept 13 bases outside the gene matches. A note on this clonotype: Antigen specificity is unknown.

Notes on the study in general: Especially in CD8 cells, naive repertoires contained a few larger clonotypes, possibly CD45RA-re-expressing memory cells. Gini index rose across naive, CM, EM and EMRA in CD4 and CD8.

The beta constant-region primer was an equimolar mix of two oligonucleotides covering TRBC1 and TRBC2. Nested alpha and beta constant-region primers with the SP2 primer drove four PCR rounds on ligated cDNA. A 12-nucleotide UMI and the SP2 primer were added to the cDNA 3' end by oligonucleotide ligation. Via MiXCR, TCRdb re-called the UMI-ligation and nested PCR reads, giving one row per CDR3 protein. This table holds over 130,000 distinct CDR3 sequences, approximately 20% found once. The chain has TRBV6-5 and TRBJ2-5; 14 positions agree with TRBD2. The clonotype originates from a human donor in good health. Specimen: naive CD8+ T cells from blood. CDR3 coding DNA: TGTGCCAGCAGGCCAGGAGGGACTAGCGGGGGCGGGGGAGAGACCCAGTACTTC. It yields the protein CASRPGGTSGGGGETQYF.